Following are 20 T cell receptor beta chains from one sample sequenced in a study of CD8 T cells in ankylosing spondylitis. Their cognate antigens are unknown. TCRdb redid the calling of the 5' RACE reads with MiXCR, one entry per CDR3 protein. Of roughly 700,000 distinct CDR3 sequences in the sample, 15% to 20% were seen once. Broader study findings: There was a TCR beta motif, made of several highly homologous variants, that appeared characteristic of ankylosing spondylitis blood.

The sequenced material came from blood, either unsorted or a sorted T cell fraction (not recorded which). The receptors originated from a male donor with ankylosing spondylitis.

This clonotype came up many times. The V call is TRBV15, the J call TRBJ1-4; D not certain. This CDR3 region has 14 residues. Germline-derived CDR1 and CDR2 are LNHNV and YYDKDF (reference sequence). With 0 bases removed from V and 6 bases from J, the gap between germline ends came to 8 bases. The CDR3 sequence is CATSRDRGDEKLFF. The CDR3 nucleotides read TGTGCCACCAGCAGAGACCGAGGAGATGAAAAACTGTTTTTT.

The rearrangement uses TRBV24-1 and TRBJ2-1, with 8 bases lining up with TRBD1. Germline V gene lookup returns CDR1 KGHDR and CDR2 SFDVKD. The CDR3 has 14 residues. Losses at the gene ends were 5 bases for V and 4 bases for J; bases not matched to a gene: 3. CDR3 region: CATSGGQAYNEQFF. Here the CDR3 DNA reads TGTGCCACCAGTGGGGGACAGGCTTACAATGAGCAGTTCTTC.

The rearrangement links TRBV5-1 to TRBJ1-1, with 8 bases aligning to TRBD1. Germline assignment: CDR1 SGHRS and CDR2 YFSETQ. This CDR3 is 14 amino acids long. V gave up 4 bases and J gave up 4 bases; unmatched junction bases: 6. DNA of the CDR3: TGCGCCAGCAGCCACGGACAGGGTCCCACTGAAGCTTTCTTT. Encoded protein: CASSHGQGPTEAFF.

This chain connects TRBV4-3 to TRBJ2-6; no definite D call. This CDR3 region has 17 residues. The V gene's germline CDR1 is LGHNA and CDR2 YSLEER. The V and J ends lost 0 bases and 2 bases respectively, with 11 bases between them. The CDR3 spells CASSQDQGMAGANVLTF. DNA of the CDR3: TGCGCCAGCAGCCAAGATCAAGGGATGGCTGGGGCCAACGTCCTGACTTTC.

V and J are TRBV25-1 and TRBJ2-2; D remains ambiguous. Germline V gene data show CDR1 as MGHDK and CDR2 as SYGVNS. V dropped 5 bases and J dropped 4 bases, with 14 bases sitting between them. This CDR3 spans 15 amino acids. The CDR3 loop is CASSRSGLSTGELFF. The CDR3 DNA reads TGTGCCAGCAGTCGATCGGGCCTTAGCACCGGGGAGCTGTTTTTT. Full variable domain (rest looked up from reference TRBV25-1 and TRBJ2-2): EADIYQTPRYLVIGTGKKITLECSQTMGHDKMYWYQQDPGMELHLIHYSYGVNSTEKGDLSSESTVSRIRTEHFPLTLESARPSHTSQYLCASSRSGLSTGELFFGEGSRLTVL.

In this sample, this clonotype turned up a few times. The V gene is TRBV12-3 or TRBV12-4, the J gene TRBJ2-5, with 7 bases matching TRBD2. The length of the CDR3 is 15 residues. V shed 5 bases and J 2 bases; nucleotides not matched to a gene: 8. The CDR3 spells CASSQAKGGQETQYF. For the CDR3, the DNA is TGTGCCAGCAGTCAAGCAAAGGGAGGGCAAGAGACCCAGTACTTC.

A word on this clonotype: As the CDR3 is not closed by the conserved phenylalanine or tryptophan, this likely results from a read error. This chain connects TRBV5-1 to TRBJ2-7; D is possibly TRBD2 (5 bases). The CDR3 runs 13 residues. Per germline, CDR1 SGHRS and CDR2 YFSETQ. Trimming cost V 0 bases and J 3 bases, with 7 bases left between them. The CDR3 protein is CASSLAEGYEQYI. CDR3 nucleotides: TGCGCCAGCAGCTTGGCCGAGGGCTACGAGCAGTACATC.

This clonotype occurred many times. The CDR3 DNA follows: TGTGCCAGCAGACAACCATTGGGACAGGGGTTACAGCCCCAGCATTTT. Residues: CASRQPLGQGLQPQHF. The rearrangement links TRBV6-2 or TRBV6-3 to TRBJ1-5; 10 bases align to TRBD1. The CDR3 sequence is 16 residues long. V lost 6 bases and J lost 7; bases outside the gene matches: 12. Per the germline V gene, CDR1 is MNHEY and CDR2 is SVGEGT.

The V call is TRBV27, the J call TRBJ1-5; no clear D. V was clipped by 6 bases and J by 0 bases, with 9 bases between them. Germline CDR1 reads MNHEY; CDR2 reads SMNVEV (reference sequence). This CDR3 spans 14 amino acids. This CDR3 is CASRRDYSNQPQHF. The DNA of the CDR3 is TGTGCCAGCAGACGGGATTATAGCAATCAGCCCCAGCATTTT.

V is TRBV12-3 or TRBV12-4 and J is TRBJ2-1; tentatively, D is TRBD1 or TRBD2 (5 bases each). The CDR3 loop spans 11 amino acids. Trimming took 8 bases from V and 7 from J, leaving 9 bases between them. This CDR3 reads CASREGNEQFF. The DNA of the CDR3 is TGTGCCAGCCGCGAGGGGAATGAGCAGTTCTTC.

The chain uses TRBV10-2 and TRBJ1-1; the D gene is possibly TRBD1 (5 bases). CDR1 WSHSY and CDR2 SAAADI come from the germline V gene. This CDR3 has 14 residues. Between the trimmed V and J ends, which lost 6 bases and 7 bases, there was a span of 18 bases. As DNA, the CDR3 is TGCGCCAGCAGCAGTCTTTGGGGGAGAGATGAAGCTTTCTTT. Residues: CASSSLWGRDEAFF.

The chain is built from TRBV12-3 or TRBV12-4 and TRBJ1-4; 8 nucleotides match TRBD1. J gave up 4 bases and V 5 bases, and 6 bases lay outside the gene matches. CDR3 length: 15 residues. The CDR3 region is CASSPRQGLNEKLFF. Written as DNA, the CDR3 is TGTGCCAGCAGTCCCCGACAGGGGCTTAATGAAAAACTGTTTTTT.

The rearrangement joins TRBV30 to TRBJ1-2; D gene uncertain. Deletions cut 3 bases from V and 2 bases from J, with 13 bases between. Germline V lookup: CDR1 GTSNPN, CDR2 SVGIG (reference sequence). This CDR3 has 14 residues. CDR3 nucleotide sequence: TGTGCCTGGAGCGGACTGATACGGAACTATGGCTACACCTTC. Amino acids: CAWSGLIRNYGYTF.

The DNA of the CDR3 is TGTGCCAGCAGCCAAGTTAGGACAGGGGCTTTTAATTCACCCCTCCACTTT. Its protein is CASSQVRTGAFNSPLHF. This rearrangement joins TRBV3-1 to TRBJ1-6, with 9 bases aligning to TRBD1. This CDR3 spans 17 amino acids. The V gene's germline CDR1 is LGHDT and CDR2 YNNKEL (reference sequence). V was pared by 1 base and J by 6 bases, with 7 bases of the junction left unmatched.

Only a few counts were recorded for this clonotype. J is TRBJ2-1 and V is TRBV20-1; possibly TRBD2 for D (6 bases). Germline assignment: CDR1 DFQATT and CDR2 SNEGSKA (reference sequence). V dropped 6 bases and J dropped 9 bases, with 27 bases sitting between them. The CDR3 covers 16 residues. The CDR3 DNA reads TGCAGTGCCAAAAGAGGAGGACTACGTTTTTGGGCTGAGCAGTTCTTC. Translation gives CSAKRGGLRFWAEQFF.

This sequence joins TRBV20-1 and TRBJ2-7; D remains ambiguous. V lost 6 bases and J lost 0, with 12 bases in between. Germline loops: CDR1 DFQATT, CDR2 SNEGSKA (reference sequence). This CDR3 has 13 amino acids. CDR3 region: CSARTTDSYEQYF. As DNA, the CDR3 is TGCAGTGCAAGAACGACGGACTCCTACGAGCAGTACTTC.

The chain is built from TRBV5-4 and TRBJ1-2; D gene uncertain. CDR1 SGHNT and CDR2 YYREEE come from the germline V gene (reference sequence). The CDR3 totals 15 residues. The V end was cut by 0 bases, the J end by 0 bases, with 9 bases between. The CDR3 here is CASSLDRLANYGYTF. The CDR3 DNA sequence: TGTGCCAGCAGCTTGGACCGGTTGGCTAACTATGGCTACACCTTC.

In this sample, this clonotype turned up a few times. The rearrangement uses TRBV7-3 and TRBJ2-5; unclear D gene. This CDR3 region has 13 residues. CDR1 and CDR2 (germline): SGHTA, FQGTGA. V lost 3 bases, J lost 2 bases, and 7 bases lay in between. The CDR3 coding sequence is TGTGCCAGCAGCTTTTACGGGCAAGAGACCCAGTACTTC. Its translation is CASSFYGQETQYF.

This clonotype was counted a few times. The CDR3 protein is CASSFGPLVTEAFF. CDR3 nucleotide sequence: TGTGCCAGCAGTTTCGGCCCCTTGGTTACTGAAGCTTTCTTT. The gene calls are TRBV12-3 or TRBV12-4 and TRBJ1-1; D uncertain. The ends were cut back, 3 bases at V and 5 bases at J, with 13 bases in the middle. The CDR3 is 14 residues long.

The chain is built from TRBV7-8 and TRBJ2-3, with D perhaps TRBD1 or TRBD2 (5 bases each). Germline V gene lookup returns CDR1 SGHVS and CDR2 FQNEAQ. The V gene lost 1 base and the J gene lost 3 bases, with 17 bases spanning the gap. The CDR3 covers 17 residues. DNA of the CDR3: TGTGCCAGCAGCTTAGGCTTCCGTCAGGGCGGGACAGATACGCAGTATTTT. This codes for CASSLGFRQGGTDTQYF.